What follows describes a single TCR beta chain. The data stem from a study of OX40 agonist ivuxolimab in advanced cancers. Whole-study context: An anti-OX40 (CD134) antibody with agonistic activity, ivuxolimab, was administered to patients. Mean age about 60 years, range about 23 to 80; nearly 85% male.

Measured with immunoSEQ multiplex PCR; TCRdb has only the in-frame clones, and not every one. The repertoire holds over 65,000 clones, with roughly 90% as singletons. The CDR3 length is 14 residues. The V gene lost 3 bases and the J gene lost 1 base, with 7 bases spanning the gap. Germline V lookup: CDR1 MNHEY, CDR2 SMNVEV (reference sequence). The material was CD4+ or CD8+ T cells sorted from blood, obtained in a trial of the OX40 agonist ivuxolimab. This TCR came from an adult with an advanced solid tumor such as melanoma, head and neck, liver or kidney cancer. The rearrangement links TRBV27 to TRBJ1-3; a possible D gene is TRBD1 (5 bases). DNA for the CDR3: TGTGCCAGCAGTTTGGGGGAGTCTGGAAACACCATATATTTT. Amino acids: CASSLGESGNTIYF.